These 32 T cell receptor beta chains were sequenced from one sample in a study of CD8+ T cells in alopecia areata. Treatment meaning: oral pan-JAK inhibitor, 5-10 mg twice daily. The sequencing template was cDNA reverse transcribed from extracted RNA. The table came from immunoSEQ multiplex PCR; TCRdb's copy has only in-frame clones and leaves some out. Among some 200,000 clones listed, 60% to 70% were seen once. The sequencing used CD4+ T cells sorted from blood, collected at week 4, from a patient treated with tofacitinib. The receptors derive from a human donor with alopecia areata.

The CDR3 DNA sequence: TGTGCCTGGAGCCCCGGAGGGAGTGAGCAGTACTTC. This sequence encodes CAWSPGGSEQYF. The chain joins TRBV30 to TRBJ2-7, with a weak D call TRBD2 (6 bases). CDR3 length equals 12 residues. Trimming pared 3 bases from V and 7 bases from J, leaving 13 bases between. Germline V gene sequence: CDR1 GTSNPN, CDR2 SVGIG (reference sequence).

This clone was counted between two and nine times. The chain combines TRBV5-1 with TRBJ2-3; TRBD1 matches at 7 bases. CDR3 length equals 14 residues. V lost 7 bases and J lost 4; bases outside the gene matches: 9. Germline CDR1 reads SGHRS; CDR2 reads YFSETQ. The CDR3 nucleotides are TGCGCCAGCCACGACAGGGCGAGCTCAGATACGCAGTATTTT. It codes for CASHDRASSDTQYF. The whole variable domain, filled in from reference TRBV5-1 and TRBJ2-3, reads KAGVTQTPRYLIKTRGQQVTLSCSPISGHRSVSWYQQTPGQGLQFLFEYFSETQRNKGNFPGRFSGRQFSNSRSEMNVSTLELGDSALYLCASHDRASSDTQYFGPGTRLTVL.

The chain is built from TRBV6-5 and TRBJ1-2; D might be TRBD1 (6 bases). Per the germline V gene, CDR1 is MNHEY and CDR2 is SVGAGI. The CDR3 runs to 15 residues. V shed 0 bases and J shed 2 bases, with 10 bases lying between them. DNA for the CDR3: TGTGCCAGCAGTTACTCGGGCAGGGGAAACTATGGCTACACCTTC. This sequence encodes CASSYSGRGNYGYTF.

The gene calls are TRBV7-2 and TRBJ2-1, with 9 bases that match TRBD2. Germline lookup yields CDR1 SGHTA and CDR2 FQGNSA. CDR3 length: 11 residues. DNA of the CDR3: TGTGCTACGCGGGGGGGCGACGAGCAGTTCTTC. Its protein is CATRGGDEQFF. The variable domain in full, with the rest retrieved from reference TRBV7-2 and TRBJ2-1, is GAGVSQSPSNKVTEKGKDVELRCDPISGHTALYWYRQSLGQGLEFLIYFQGNSAPDKSGLPSDRFSAERTGGSVSTLTIQRTQQEDSAVYLCATRGGDEQFFGPGTRLTVL.

This chain connects TRBV28 to TRBJ2-5; D is perhaps TRBD2 (6 bases). The germline CDR1 and CDR2 sequences are MDHEN and SYDVKM. Trimming took off 7 bases at V and 11 bases at J, with 23 bases between the two ends. The CDR3 runs to 14 residues. The CDR3 DNA follows: TGTGCCAGCACCAATCCCCCGGGGGATCGGGAGCAGTACTTC. Amino acids: CASTNPPGDREQYF.

This chain connects TRBV27 to TRBJ1-6; 8 nucleotides match TRBD1. The germline V gene encodes CDR1 MNHEY and CDR2 SMNVEV (reference sequence). The J segment lost 11 bases and the V segment lost 5 bases, leaving 17 bases of the junction unmatched. CDR3 length: 17 amino acids. CDR3 protein: CASSLSRTGTWPTPLHF. In DNA, the CDR3 is TGTGCCAGCAGTCTTTCCCGGACAGGGACATGGCCTACACCCCTCCACTTT.

This clone came up a few times. The CDR3 spells CATSRGDQEQFF. CDR3 DNA: TGTGCCACCAGCAGAGGTGATCAGGAGCAGTTCTTC. The chain links TRBV15 to TRBJ2-1; D gene ambiguous. V gave up 1 base and J gave up 10 bases, with 8 bases separating them. Looked up from germline, CDR1 is LNHNV and CDR2 is YYDKDF (reference sequence). This CDR3 has 12 residues.

The rearrangement joins TRBV30 to TRBJ1-1; 8 bases fit TRBD1. CDR1 and CDR2 from the germline V gene are GTSNPN and SVGIG (reference sequence). The CDR3 runs 12 residues. V lost 4 bases to trimming and J lost 9 bases; unmatched junction nucleotides: 7. CDR3 in DNA: TGTGCCTGGAATTGGCAGGGGGCCCAAGCTTTCTTT. Translation: CAWNWQGAQAFF.

This chain links TRBV2 with TRBJ1-2; perhaps TRBD1 as D (5 bases). This CDR3 is built from 13 residues. Trimming shortened V by 4 bases and J by 12 bases, and 18 bases separated the two germline ends. CDR1 and CDR2 (germline): SNHLY, FYNNEI. The CDR3 nucleotides read TGTGCCAGCAGTGTCGAACAGGAGATCAACAACACCTTC. Translation gives CASSVEQEINNTF.

The V gene is TRBV29-1, the J gene TRBJ1-6, with 10 bases that match TRBD1. The CDR3 contains 15 residues. V shed 5 bases, J shed 4 bases, and the junction held 5 bases outside the gene matches. From germline, CDR1 is SQVTM and CDR2 ANQGSEA. The CDR3 DNA sequence: TGCAGCGTTATCCTGGACAGGGGGTATAATTCACCCCTCCACTTT. Translation: CSVILDRGYNSPLHF.

J is TRBJ2-5 and V is TRBV7-2; the D is unclear. Trimming stripped 5 bases from V and 2 bases from J, with 9 bases between. The CDR3 is 13 residues long. Germline V gene lookup returns CDR1 SGHTA and CDR2 FQGNSA. This CDR3 reads CASSPAPQETQYF. The CDR3 nucleotides are TGTGCCAGCAGCCCTGCCCCTCAAGAGACCCAGTACTTC.

There are a few counts of this clone. This sequence joins TRBV29-1 and TRBJ2-5; no clear D. V lost 6 bases and J lost 1, with 12 bases in between. This CDR3 has 13 residues. Germline V gene sequence: CDR1 SQVTM, CDR2 ANQGSEA. In DNA, the CDR3 is TGCAGCGTGAAGGGTAACTCCCAAGAGACCCAGTACTTC. It specifies CSVKGNSQETQYF. Full variable domain (rest looked up from reference TRBV29-1 and TRBJ2-5): SAVISQKPSRDICQRGTSLTIQCQVDSQVTMMFWYRQQPGQSLTLIATANQGSEATYESGFVIDKFPISRPNLTFSTLTVSNMSPEDSSIYLCSVKGNSQETQYFGPGTRLLVL.

This clone was seen a handful of times. Other DNA sequences from this sample encode an identical CDR3 as well. V and J are TRBV29-1 and TRBJ1-1, with unresolved D. This CDR3 has 12 residues. Per the germline V gene, CDR1 is SQVTM and CDR2 is ANQGSEA. Trimming pared 4 bases from V and 0 bases from J, leaving 6 bases between. The CDR3 bases are TGCAGCGTTGGCGGGGTGAACACTGAAGCTTTCTTT. It specifies CSVGGVNTEAFF.

This rearrangement joins TRBV6-1 to TRBJ1-1; weak D call: TRBD1 (6 bases). CDR1 MNHNS and CDR2 SASEGT come from the germline V gene. This CDR3 has 15 residues. The V and J ends lost 5 bases and 6 bases respectively, with 19 bases between them. The DNA for the CDR3 is TGTGCCAGCAGTCCGCCCCAAGGGGGGGTGGCTGAAGCTTTCTTT. Translating it yields CASSPPQGGVAEAFF.

The chain has TRBV5-1 and TRBJ2-2; no firm D call. Germline V lookup: CDR1 SGHRS, CDR2 YFSETQ. This CDR3 is built from 15 residues. Between the trimmed V and J ends, which lost 0 bases and 5 bases, there was a span of 11 bases. The CDR3 region has the DNA TGCGCCAGCAGCTTGGGACCGAGTGGAACCGGGGAGCTGTTTTTT. Translation: CASSLGPSGTGELFF.

The genes are TRBV27 and TRBJ1-5, with D maybe TRBD1 (6 bases). The V end lost 8 bases, the J end lost 0 bases, and 11 bases lay between the germline ends. The CDR3 length is 14 residues. CDR1 is MNHEY and CDR2 is SMNVEV in the germline V gene (reference sequence). The CDR3 bases are TGTGCCAGCTCAGGGGAGTATAGCAATCAGCCCCAGCATTTT. Its protein is CASSGEYSNQPQHF.

The chain has TRBV25-1 and TRBJ1-3, with 7 bases aligning to TRBD1. In germline, CDR1 is MGHDK, CDR2 SYGVNS. Germline trimming cut 3 bases from V and 6 bases from J; bases unmatched to any gene: 8. There are 15 residues in the CDR3. The CDR3 protein is CASSDSDRWENTIYF. CDR3 DNA sequence: TGTGCCAGCAGTGATTCGGACAGGTGGGAAAACACCATATATTTT.

Only a few counts were recorded for this clone. One base away lies a much larger clone, so this may be a sequencing read error. The chain uses TRBV28 and TRBJ2-5; D unclear. Germline CDR1 is MDHEN and CDR2 is SYDVKM. The V end was cut by 6 bases, the J end by 4 bases, with 3 bases between. There are 10 residues in the CDR3. Here the CDR3 reads CASRGETQYF. For the CDR3, the DNA is TGTGCCAGCAGGGGAGAGACCCAGTACTTC.

CDR3 DNA: TGTGCCTGGTACCTCCGGGGGGCATATAACTATGGCTACACCTTC. Translated: CAWYLRGAYNYGYTF. V usage is TRBV30 and J usage is TRBJ1-2; TRBD1 is a possible D gene (6 bases). Germline V gene sequence: CDR1 GTSNPN, CDR2 SVGIG (reference sequence). The CDR3 totals 15 residues. Between the trimmed V and J ends, which lost 5 bases and 1 base, there was a span of 17 bases.

V is TRBV30 and J is TRBJ2-1; D is unclear. Germline-derived CDR1 and CDR2 are GTSNPN and SVGIG (reference sequence). The ends were cut back, 0 bases at V and 9 bases at J, with 12 bases in the middle. The CDR3 has 13 residues. Here the CDR3 reads CAWSVRAATEQFF. CDR3 bases: TGTGCCTGGAGTGTACGCGCAGCCACTGAGCAGTTCTTC.

This chain connects TRBV2 to TRBJ2-3, with a possible D match to TRBD2 (5 bases). V lost 5 bases and J 2 bases, leaving 8 bases between the germline ends. The V gene's germline CDR1 is SNHLY and CDR2 FYNNEI. There are 13 residues in the CDR3. CDR3 residues: CASSTSFTDTQYF. The CDR3 bases are TGTGCCAGCAGTACTAGTTTCACAGATACGCAGTATTTT.

This clone was counted a few times. This chain uses TRBV23-1 with TRBJ2-6, with D uncertain. Being an ORF, TRBV23-1 has a function that is uncertain. The CDR3 runs 16 residues. The germline V and J ends were trimmed by 7 bases and 0 bases, with 13 bases remaining between them. CDR3 DNA sequence: TGCGCCAGCACGACGTCTAGAACCTCTGGGGCCAACGTCCTGACTTTC. This gives the protein CASTTSRTSGANVLTF.

This chain joins TRBV10-3 and TRBJ2-1; 10 bases match TRBD2. In germline, CDR1 is ENHRY, CDR2 SYGVKD. The CDR3 covers 14 residues. With 4 bases clipped from V and 9 bases from J, the junction kept 6 bases outside the gene matches. This CDR3 reads CAISVSGGATEQFF. CDR3 nucleotide sequence: TGTGCCATCAGTGTAAGCGGGGGGGCAACTGAGCAGTTCTTC.

The chain links TRBV9 to TRBJ2-3; no clear D gene. Germline-derived CDR1 and CDR2 are SGDLS and YYNGEE. V was shortened by 0 bases and J by 3 bases, with 11 bases between the two germline ends. This CDR3 contains 15 residues. CDR3 nucleotides: TGTGCCAGCAGCGTAGTAACGGGTAGGACAGATACGCAGTATTTT. Encoded protein: CASSVVTGRTDTQYF.

The rearrangement uses TRBV30 and TRBJ2-5, with a weak D call TRBD1 (7 bases). From germline, CDR1 is GTSNPN and CDR2 SVGIG (reference sequence). This CDR3 contains 14 residues. V was clipped by 7 bases and J by 4 bases, with 19 bases between them. The CDR3 is CAYAGQLFGETQYF. The CDR3 nucleotides are TGTGCCTATGCGGGACAGTTGTTTGGAGAGACCCAGTACTTC.

This clone was counted a few times. This chain connects TRBV6-5 to TRBJ2-7; unclear D gene. CDR1 is MNHEY, CDR2 SVGAGI, per germline. There are 14 residues in the CDR3. The V end lost 6 bases, the J end lost 2 bases, and 14 bases lay between the germline ends. The CDR3 loop is CASRETMRPYEQYF. CDR3 nucleotides: TGTGCCAGCAGGGAAACGATGAGACCCTACGAGCAGTACTTC.

The chain is built from TRBV30 and TRBJ1-2; 8 nucleotides line up with TRBD1. The CDR3 contains 14 residues. The J segment lost 2 bases and the V segment lost 2 bases, leaving 4 bases of the junction unmatched. Germline CDR1 and CDR2: GTSNPN and SVGIG (reference sequence). The DNA of the CDR3 is TGTGCCTGGAGTACTGGACAGGGCAACTATGGCTACACCTTC. Translating it yields CAWSTGQGNYGYTF.

The chain recombines TRBV6-5 with TRBJ2-7, with D possibly being TRBD1 or TRBD2 (5 bases each). Germline V gene lookup returns CDR1 MNHEY and CDR2 SVGAGI. Trimming cost V 2 bases and J 6 bases, with 14 bases left between them. The CDR3 is 14 amino acids. The CDR3 protein is CASSYVPGAAEQYF. CDR3 in DNA: TGTGCCAGCAGTTACGTTCCCGGGGCCGCCGAGCAGTACTTC.

The chain carries TRBV18 and TRBJ2-7; 8 bases are a match to TRBD2. The CDR3 is made up of 15 amino acids. The ends lost 2 bases at V and 6 bases at J; junction bases unmatched: 9. Germline CDR1 and CDR2: KGHSH and LQKENI. Written as DNA, the CDR3 is TGTGCCAGCTCACCATCCAGCGGGGGATCACTCGAGCAGTACTTC. This gives the protein CASSPSSGGSLEQYF.

The chain couples TRBV30 to TRBJ2-3; TRBD1 aligns across 7 bases. This CDR3 spans 13 amino acids. Germline V gene data show CDR1 as GTSNPN and CDR2 as SVGIG (reference sequence). The trim removed 4 bases at V and 1 base at J, leaving 2 bases unmatched. CDR3 protein: CAWKTGGTDTQYF. The CDR3 DNA is TGTGCCTGGAAAACAGGGGGCACAGATACGCAGTATTTT.

This chain joins TRBV29-1 and TRBJ1-5, with TRBD1 identical over 9 bases. The CDR3 contains 14 residues. Per the germline V gene, CDR1 is SQVTM and CDR2 is ANQGSEA. V shed 7 bases and J 6 bases; nucleotides not matched to a gene: 10. The CDR3 is CSAIPGQGGQPQHF. The CDR3 region has the DNA TGCAGCGCCATCCCGGGACAGGGAGGTCAGCCCCAGCATTTT.

J is TRBJ2-5 and V is TRBV6-5; perhaps TRBD1 as D (6 bases). The germline V gene has CDR1 MNHEY and CDR2 SVGAGI. The CDR3 extends over 15 amino acids. Trimming took off 0 bases at V and 2 bases at J, with 10 bases between the two ends. The CDR3 protein is CASSYSWGRQETQYF. The CDR3 nucleotides are TGTGCCAGCAGTTACTCGTGGGGGCGGCAAGAGACCCAGTACTTC.